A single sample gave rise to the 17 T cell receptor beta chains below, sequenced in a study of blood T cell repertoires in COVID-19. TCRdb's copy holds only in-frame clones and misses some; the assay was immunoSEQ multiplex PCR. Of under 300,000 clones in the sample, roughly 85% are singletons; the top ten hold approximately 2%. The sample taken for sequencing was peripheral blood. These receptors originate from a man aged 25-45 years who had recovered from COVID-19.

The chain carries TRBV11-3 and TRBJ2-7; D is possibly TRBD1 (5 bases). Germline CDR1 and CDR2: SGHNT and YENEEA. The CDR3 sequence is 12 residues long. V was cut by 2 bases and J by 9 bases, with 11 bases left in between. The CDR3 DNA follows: TGTGCCAGCAGCTTATTTGATGACAGGCAGTACTTC. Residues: CASSLFDDRQYF.

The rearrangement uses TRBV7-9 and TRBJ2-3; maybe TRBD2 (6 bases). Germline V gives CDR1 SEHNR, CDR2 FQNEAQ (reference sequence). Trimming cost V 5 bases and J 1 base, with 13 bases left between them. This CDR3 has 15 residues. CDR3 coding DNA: TGTGCCAGCAGCAACCGGGACTTGGGCACAGATACGCAGTATTTT. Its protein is CASSNRDLGTDTQYF. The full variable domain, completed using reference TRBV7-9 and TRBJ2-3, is DTGVSQNPRHKITKRGQNVTFRCDPISEHNRLYWYRQTLGQGPEFLTYFQNEAQLEKSRLLSDRFSAERPKGSFSTLEIQRTEQGDSAMYLCASSNRDLGTDTQYFGPGTRLTVL.

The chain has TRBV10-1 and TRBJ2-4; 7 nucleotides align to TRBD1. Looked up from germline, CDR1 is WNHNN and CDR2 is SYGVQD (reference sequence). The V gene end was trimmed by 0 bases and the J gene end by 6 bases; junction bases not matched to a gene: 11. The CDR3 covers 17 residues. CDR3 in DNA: TGCGCCAGCAGTGAGTCCGGCAGGGGGAAAGGAGTAAACATTCAGTACTTC. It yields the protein CASSESGRGKGVNIQYF.

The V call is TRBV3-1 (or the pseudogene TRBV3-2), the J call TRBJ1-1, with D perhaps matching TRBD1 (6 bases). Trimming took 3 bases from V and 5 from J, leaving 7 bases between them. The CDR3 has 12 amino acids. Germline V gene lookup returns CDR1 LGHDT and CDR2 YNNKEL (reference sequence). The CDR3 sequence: CASSHQGTEAFF. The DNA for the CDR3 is TGTGCCAGCAGCCATCAGGGGACTGAAGCTTTCTTT.

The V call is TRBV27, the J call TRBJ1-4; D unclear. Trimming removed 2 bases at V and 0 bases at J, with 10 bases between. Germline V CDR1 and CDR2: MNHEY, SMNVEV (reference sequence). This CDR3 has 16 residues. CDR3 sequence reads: CASSLSPGATNEKLFF. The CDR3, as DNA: TGTGCCAGCAGTTTAAGTCCGGGAGCAACTAATGAAAAACTGTTTTTT.

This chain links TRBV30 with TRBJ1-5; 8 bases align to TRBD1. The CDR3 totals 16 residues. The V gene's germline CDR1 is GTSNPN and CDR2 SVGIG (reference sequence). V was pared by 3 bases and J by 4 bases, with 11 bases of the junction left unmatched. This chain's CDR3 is CAWREPAGGGNQPQHF. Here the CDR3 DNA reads TGTGCCTGGAGGGAGCCGGCAGGGGGCGGTAATCAGCCCCAGCATTTT.

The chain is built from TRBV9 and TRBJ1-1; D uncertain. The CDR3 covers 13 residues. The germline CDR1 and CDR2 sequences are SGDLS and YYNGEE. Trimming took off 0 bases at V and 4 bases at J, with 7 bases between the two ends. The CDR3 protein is CASSVAGLTEAFF. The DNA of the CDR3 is TGTGCCAGCAGCGTAGCTGGACTCACTGAAGCTTTCTTT.

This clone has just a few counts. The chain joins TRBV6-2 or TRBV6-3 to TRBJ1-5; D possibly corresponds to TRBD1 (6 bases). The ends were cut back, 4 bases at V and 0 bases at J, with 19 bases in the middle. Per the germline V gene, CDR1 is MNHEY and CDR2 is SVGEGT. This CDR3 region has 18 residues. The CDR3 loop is CASSSRDNYLYSNQPQHF. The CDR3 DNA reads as TGTGCCAGCAGTTCACGGGACAATTATCTTTATAGCAATCAGCCCCAGCATTTT.

Here the CDR3 reads CASRQDREKGYTF. In DNA form, the CDR3 reads TGTGCCAGCAGACAAGACAGGGAAAAGGGCTACACCTTC. This sequence joins TRBV7-2 and TRBJ1-2; 7 bases are a match to TRBD1. The CDR3 is made up of 13 amino acids. V trimming: 6 bases; J trimming: 8 bases; junction bases outside the gene matches: 9. The germline CDR1 and CDR2 sequences are SGHTA and FQGNSA.

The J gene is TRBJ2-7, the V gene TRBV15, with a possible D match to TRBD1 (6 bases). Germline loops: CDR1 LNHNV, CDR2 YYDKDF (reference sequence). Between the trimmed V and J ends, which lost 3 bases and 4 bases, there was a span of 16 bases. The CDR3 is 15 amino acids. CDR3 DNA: TGTGCCACCAGCAGTCACAGGGTTACTAGTTACGAGCAGTACTTC. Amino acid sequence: CATSSHRVTSYEQYF.

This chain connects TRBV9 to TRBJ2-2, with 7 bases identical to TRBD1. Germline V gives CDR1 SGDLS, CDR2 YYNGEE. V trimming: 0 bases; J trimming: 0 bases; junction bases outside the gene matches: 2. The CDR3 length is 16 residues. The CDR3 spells CASSVVGTANTGELFF. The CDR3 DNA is TGTGCCAGCAGCGTAGTCGGGACAGCGAACACCGGGGAGCTGTTTTTT.

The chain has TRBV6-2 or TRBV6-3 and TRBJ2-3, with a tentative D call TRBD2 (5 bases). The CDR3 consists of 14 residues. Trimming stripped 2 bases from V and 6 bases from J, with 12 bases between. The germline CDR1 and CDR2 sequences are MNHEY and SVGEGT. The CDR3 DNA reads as TGTGCCAGCAGTTACAATCGAGGGCGCGATACGCAGTATTTT. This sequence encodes CASSYNRGRDTQYF.

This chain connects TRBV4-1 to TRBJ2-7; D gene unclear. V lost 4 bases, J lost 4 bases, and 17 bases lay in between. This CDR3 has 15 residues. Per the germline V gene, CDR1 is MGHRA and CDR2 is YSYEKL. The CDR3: CASSLTILAPYEQYF. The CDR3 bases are TGCGCCAGCAGCCTCACGATACTTGCCCCGTACGAGCAGTACTTC.

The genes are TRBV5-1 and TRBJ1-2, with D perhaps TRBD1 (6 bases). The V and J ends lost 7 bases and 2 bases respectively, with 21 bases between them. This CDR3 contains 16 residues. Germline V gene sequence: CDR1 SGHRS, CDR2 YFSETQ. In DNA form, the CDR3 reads TGCGCCAGCTGCCTCGGGACACCGAAGACAAACTATGGCTACACCTTC. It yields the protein CASCLGTPKTNYGYTF.

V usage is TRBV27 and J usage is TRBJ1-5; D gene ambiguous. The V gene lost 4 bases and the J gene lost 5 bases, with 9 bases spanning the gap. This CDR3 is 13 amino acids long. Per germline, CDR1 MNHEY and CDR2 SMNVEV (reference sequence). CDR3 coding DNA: TGTGCCAGCAGTTCCCAGGTTGATCAGCCCCAGCATTTT. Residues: CASSSQVDQPQHF.

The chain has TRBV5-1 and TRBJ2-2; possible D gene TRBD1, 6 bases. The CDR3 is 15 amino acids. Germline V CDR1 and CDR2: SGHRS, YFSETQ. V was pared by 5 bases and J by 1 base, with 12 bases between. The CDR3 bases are TGCGCCAGCAGTTGGGCACAGGGGAACACCGGGGAGCTGTTTTTT. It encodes CASSWAQGNTGELFF.

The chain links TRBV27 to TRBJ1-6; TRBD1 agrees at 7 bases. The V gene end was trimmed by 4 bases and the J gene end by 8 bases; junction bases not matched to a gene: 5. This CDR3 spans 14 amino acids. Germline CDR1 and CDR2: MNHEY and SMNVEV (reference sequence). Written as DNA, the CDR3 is TGTGCCAGCAGTTCCGGGACAGCATATTCACCCCTCCACTTT. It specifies CASSSGTAYSPLHF.